This paragraph reports one T cell receptor (beta chain). Authors' analysis steps: Estimated nucleated cell counts came from reference gene primer amplification. TCRdb's copy holds only in-frame clones and misses some; the assay was immunoSEQ multiplex PCR. V, J and clone size are taken as reported in that table, and D and trimming were inferred from the DNA itself. The sample has around 88,000 clones, over 70% seen once. The data were taken from a study of blood T cell repertoires in COVID-19. For the study at large: COVID-19 samples from acute and convalescent phases originated in the United States, Italy and Spain. Nucleic acid was either cDNA or gDNA, and it came from T cells, B-cell-depleted T cells, or PBMCs.

Germline V gene sequence: CDR1 LNHDA, CDR2 SQIVND (reference sequence). This CDR3 spans 20 amino acids. Trimming cost V 1 base and J 5 bases; bases outside gene matches: 22. The receptor's source is a man aged 55-75 years with acute or convalescent COVID-19. The gene calls are TRBV19 and TRBJ1-2, with 7 bases identical to TRBD1. Sequencing used peripheral blood. The CDR3 loop reads CASSIVGPRQGAWDRYGYTF. In DNA form, the CDR3 reads TGTGCCAGTAGTATAGTTGGCCCACGACAGGGCGCTTGGGATCGGTATGGCTACACCTTC.